This TCR beta chain is from a study of PD-1 blockade in classical Hodgkin lymphoma. This CDR3 has 13 residues. Germline V gives CDR1 MNHEY, CDR2 SVGAGI. V lost 1 base and J lost 3, with 6 bases in between. Notes on the study in general: The drivers behind the repertoire differences, possibly disease activity or prior therapy, remain undefined. Relative to healthy donors, newly diagnosed patients reportedly had lower baseline TCR diversity, which was reported as lower still in relapsed/refractory patients.

Note on this clone: What it recognizes is unknown.

Profiled with immunoSEQ multiplex PCR; TCRdb holds only in-frame clones, not every one. The sample contains 16,000 or so clones, almost 85% of which appear only once. Time point reported: newly diagnosed, previously untreated cHL patient sample. Newly diagnosed, untreated classical Hodgkin lymphoma PBMCs served as comparison. The clonotype was recovered from a human donor with classical Hodgkin lymphoma. The sample taken for sequencing was peripheral blood mononuclear cells (PBMCs). The chain couples TRBV6-5 to TRBJ1-1; D uncertain. CDR3 DNA: TGTGCCAGCAGTTACTTAGGTGACACTGAAGCTTTCTTT. This encodes CASSYLGDTEAFF.